The present T cell receptor beta chain was sequenced within a study of cytomegalovirus exposure and HLA in healthy donors (dated by TCRdb to 2016 to 2017). Notes on the research overall: In an earlier analysis of fewer than 750 of the donors, under 300 Gb of sequence data and 100 million or so unique TCR beta sequences from approximately 180 million T cells were reported. The later analysis used no new phenotypic data to find candidate immune exposures, relying instead on TCR beta sequences and their occurrence across donors. In addition to the first cohort of around 670 subjects, a separate validation cohort of approximately 110 different subjects was used. A later genetic analysis took genome-wide SNP genotypes for about 55% of the roughly 670 donors and used that subset as a discovery cohort. The study aimed to test whether signatures of past pathogen exposure could be identified by cataloging public T cell receptors. All discovery cohort repertoires had been generated on a single sequencing platform. Among some 400 genotyped donors of the cohort, an average of 235,054 unique TCR beta nucleotide sequences were sequenced per donor, roughly 18% of them non-productive. HLA typing included class I and class II loci at four-digit resolution. Among the approximately 430 genotyped donors, around 81% belonged to the genetic ancestry cluster associated with self-reported Caucasian donors. To predict cytomegalovirus infection status, the study brought together high-throughput TCR immunosequencing, statistical association of individual TCRs with disease status, and machine learning. An earlier analysis of about 620 of the donors applied high-throughput TCR beta sequencing to assess whether each TCR beta V gene segment acted as functional or pseudogenic. Because of strong linkage in the cohort, four to six DR-DQ haplotypes were treated as single units for association and clustering. Donor age, sex, ethnicity and CMV serostatus were compiled together with the repertoire data. The T cell repertoires of under 700 subjects were profiled by immunosequencing and related to cytomegalovirus serostatus. To study patterns of TCR occurrence, a later analysis re-analyzed previously published TCR beta repertoires from 666 donors and added high-resolution HLA genotyping. About 280 gigabases of sequencing data and around 80 million unique TCR sequences made up an early release that covered about 640 HLA-typed donors. Typing coverage differed by locus: A, B, C, DRB1 and DQB1 were typed in roughly 629-630 donors, DQA1 in about 500, DPA1 in around 580, and DPB1 in roughly 450. What the work shows at the level of the full study, not this receptor alone: In both the original and validation cohorts, the classifier was reported to diagnose cytomegalovirus status with high specificity and sensitivity. Sequencing depth was assumed to be roughly uniform across donors in the presence/absence analyses, though that assumption may not hold. In vitro tests confirmed that a few of the cytomegalovirus-associated TCR beta chains recognize cytomegalovirus antigens. The sequencing pipeline was judged likely to have produced a cluster of highly shared sequence variants as a technical artifact. Assigning TCR associations to individual alleles was difficult when HLA alleles, especially DR and DQ, strongly co-occurred. CMV serostatus was the only immune exposure information available for the cohort. In this cohort, only TCR beta chains were sequenced, and detectable features were limited by the absence of alpha or paired-chain data. An association between a missense DCLRE1C variant and V-gene and J-gene trimming of TCR beta chains was found in a later genetic analysis and replicated in an independent cohort. A later analysis associated 15,000 or so TCR beta sequences with specific HLA alleles at a false discovery rate of 0.05. The study listed 164 TCR beta chains as associated with cytomegalovirus. The authors suggested that the approach could potentially be extended to other disease states and immunological phenotypes. Roughly 17 rarely observed V segments, including chromosome 9 orphons, were excluded from the earlier analysis of 550 to 700 of the donors because counts were too low. According to a later analysis, most CMV-associated TCR beta chains appeared to be HLA-restricted, and the HLA associations seemed to be driven largely by CMV exposure. A further reported finding was that TCR beta sequences accurately predicted the HLA-A and HLA-B alleles for most subjects in the first cohort. Some IMGT-functional V segments, including TRBV6-2 and TRBV6-3, could not be distinguished by the 87-base-pair reads and were therefore excluded. Compared with equally common non-associated chains, HLA-associated TCR beta chains in a later analysis were more clonally expanded and had lower generation probabilities. A later genetic analysis reported fewer N-insertions in productive TCRs among donors in an Asian-associated ancestry cluster than the roughly 700-donor mean. In an earlier analysis of 587 of the donors, most TCR beta V segments appeared in productive rearrangements about 90% or about 30% of the time, broadly matching IMGT annotations. Because some donors lacked HLA typing at each locus, the association tests relied only on the typed subset. Most TCR sequences were seen in very few donors, while some public TCRs were found in many individuals. According to a later analysis, parvovirus B19, influenza, CMV and Epstein-Barr virus appeared linked to several top co-occurrence clusters. Linkage disequilibrium might explain the correlated functional status among segregating V segments, but an unknown experimental factor could not be excluded. In a later analysis, TCR association rates were found to vary across HLA loci, with the most associated TCRs seen for DRB1 alleles and the fewest for HLA-C alleles.

The CDR3 contains 15 residues, cysteine and phenylalanine counted. The only DNA kept is the CDR3, 45 bases in frame from the first base. The germline V gene yields LGHNA for CDR1 and YSLEER for CDR2. V ends up 4 bases short and J 1 base short, with an unmatched junction base count of 3. This clone was picked up one time. Its antigen target is currently unknown. No base quality values were provided; no much bigger clone lies one nucleotide off. Library prep was done by the immunoSEQ multiplex PCR assay. For the multiplex PCR, a mixture combining 60 forward primers for TCR Vbeta segments and 13 reverse primers for TCR Jbeta segments was used. A multiplex PCR assay on genomic DNA amplified the CDR3 region of rearranged TCR beta genes. The Illumina HiSeq System was used to sequence the amplified TCR beta libraries as 87-base-pair reads. The study's processing was this. A later analysis tallied some 79 million unique TCR beta chains across the 660 or so repertoires, and approximately 12 million of those chains were shared by two or more donors. Raw reads were error-corrected and collapsed into unique sequences with a nearest-neighbor algorithm that merged closely related sequences to remove PCR and sequencing errors. V, D and J gene segments were assigned by aligning CDR3 sequences to IMGT reference sequences. For a sequence to be retained, a match of at least six nucleotides was required to both a V gene segment and a J gene segment. Rearrangements were called productive when the CDR3 lacked stop codons and stayed in frame with V and J; all others were non-productive. Following IMGT convention, CDR3 was defined as the stretch from the second conserved V-encoded cysteine up to the conserved J-encoded phenylalanine. Sequences without an unambiguous match to a single V gene segment were excluded from the earlier analysis of approximately 560 of the donors. An earlier analysis of a few hundred of the donors called V segments functional above 56.7% productive rearrangements and segregating when the between-donor standard deviation exceeded 5%. A statistical classification framework was built to diagnose cytomegalovirus status from the catalog of TCR beta chain sequences. In a later analysis, TCR nucleotide sequences were compared against IMGT/GENE-DB human TR gene sequences so that V and J genes could be assigned. A later analysis assigned CDR3 sequences and most-parsimonious VDJ recombination scenarios with the TCRdist pipeline. A later analysis defined each TCR beta chain by its CDR3 amino acid sequence plus V-gene family, and excluded reads lacking a unique V-gene family. A later analysis removed 592 highly shared, low-generation-probability nucleotide sequences to deal with suspected cross-contamination and a sequencing artifact. In a later analysis, a clonal expansion index for each public chain was calculated from normalized within-repertoire ranks of inferred template counts. Generation probabilities in a later analysis came from a VDJ recombination model fitted to out-of-frame rearrangements, and those results were checked against IGoR. A later analysis scored TCR-TCR, TCR-HLA and TCR-CMV co-occurrence with hypergeometric tests, applying a repertoire-size bias correction to TCR pairs. False discovery rates were estimated in a later analysis by permuting HLA or CMV assignments 20 times. In a later analysis, co-occurring TCRs were grouped using DBSCAN, with TCRdist sequence similarity added in when clustering inside HLA-allele-positive subsets. Repertoires with fewer than 30,000 or more than 120,000 public chains were left out of co-occurrence clustering, as were roughly five repertoires with anomalous nucleotide sharing. The table comes from immuneACCESS by way of TCRdb, which keeps in-frame sequences with V and J called. Part of the clones is missing from these tables; in studies checked, under half for an unresolved V gene and the rest for unknown reasons. V, J and clone size reflect that table, while D and trimming were determined from the DNA. The sample data list about 180,000 clones, and over 70% of these were observed just once. Less than 1.5% of the sample belongs to the ten largest clones.

The cohort was made up of approximately 670 healthy bone marrow donors. Cohort members were all nominally healthy when sampled, although unrecorded immune exposures were likely present. The donor was CMV seronegative and belonged to the group of 352 seronegative cohort members. A peripheral blood sample was collected from each donor, and TCR beta sequencing was performed on peripheral blood mononuclear cells. Genomic DNA was extracted from the blood cell samples with the Qiagen DNeasy Blood Extraction Kit. The chain is made from TRBV4-3 and TRBJ2-7, with 11 bases in between that match TRBD2. The sample consisted of PBMCs. The clonotype comes from a man aged 18 to 29 in good health and CMV-seronegative. In nucleotides, the sequence is TGCGCCAGCAGCCCAATAGCGGGGGGGTCCTACGAGCAGTACTTC. The encoded protein is CASSPIAGGSYEQYF.